These 23 T cell receptor beta chains came from one sample sequenced in a study of response to subunit inactivated influenza vaccine. MiXCR, run by TCRdb on the RT-PCR reads, gives a single entry per CDR3 protein. The sample carries hundreds of thousands of distinct CDR3 sequences, 12% to 15% recorded once. The sequencing here drew on PBMCs from blood, taken less than 15 days before vaccination. These receptors originate from a man aged 45-60 years who received an inactivated influenza vaccine.

This clonotype has at least ten counts. V is TRBV5-1 and J is TRBJ2-7, with TRBD2 as a possible D gene (5 bases). Trimming stripped 2 bases from V and 2 bases from J, with 11 bases between. The CDR3 covers 14 residues. From germline, CDR1 is SGHRS and CDR2 YFSETQ. CDR3 loop: CASSFEGATYEQYF. The CDR3 DNA is TGCGCCAGCAGCTTCGAGGGCGCCACCTACGAGCAGTACTTC.

In this sample, this clonotype turned up a few times. The V call is TRBV27, the J call TRBJ2-5, with D hard to call. V lost 7 bases, J lost 4 bases, and 16 bases lay in between. This CDR3 is built from 14 residues. Germline V CDR1 and CDR2: MNHEY, SMNVEV (reference sequence). CDR3 nucleotides: TGTGCCAGCAAAATAGGCCGTCTTGGAGAGACCCAGTACTTC. It yields the protein CASKIGRLGETQYF.

The CDR3 DNA sequence: TGCAGTGCTAGAGATGGGTCAGCACAAGAGACCCAGTACTTC. Translation gives CSARDGSAQETQYF. This chain links TRBV20-1 with TRBJ2-5; D unclear. The CDR3 totals 14 residues. Trimming cost V 0 bases and J 2 bases, with 10 bases left between them. Per germline, CDR1 DFQATT and CDR2 SNEGSKA (reference sequence).

Many counts were recorded for this clonotype. The V call is TRBV25-1, the J call TRBJ2-2; D unresolved. From germline, CDR1 is MGHDK and CDR2 SYGVNS. Trimming removed 0 bases from V and 2 bases from J, with 1 base in between. This CDR3 contains 13 residues. As DNA, the CDR3 is TGTGCCAGCAGTGAATATAACACCGGGGAGCTGTTTTTT. Its translation: CASSEYNTGELFF.

CDR3 sequence reads: CASSPTGSVDIQYF. The CDR3 DNA reads as TGTGCCAGCAGCCCGACAGGGAGCGTGGACATTCAGTACTTC. This chain joins TRBV4-2 and TRBJ2-4; 7 positions agree with TRBD1. Germline V gene data show CDR1 as LGHNA and CDR2 as YNFKEQ. Trimming cost V 4 bases and J 8 bases; bases outside gene matches: 8. CDR3 length: 14 amino acids.

This clonotype has ten or more counts. V usage is TRBV20-1 and J usage is TRBJ2-5, with TRBD1 matching over 10 bases. Germline V lookup: CDR1 DFQATT, CDR2 SNEGSKA (reference sequence). The CDR3 sequence is 15 residues long. With 3 bases clipped from V and 1 base from J, the junction kept 5 bases outside the gene matches. DNA of the CDR3: TGCAGTGCTAGCCCCCGGGACAGGGGCCAAGAGACCCAGTACTTC. Its translation is CSASPRDRGQETQYF.

This clonotype was recorded a few times. This rearrangement joins TRBV20-1 to TRBJ2-7; D may correspond to TRBD1 or TRBD2 (6 bases each). Trimming shortened V by 5 bases and J by 0 bases, and 17 bases separated the two germline ends. The CDR3 is 15 residues long. Germline V gives CDR1 DFQATT, CDR2 SNEGSKA (reference sequence). This CDR3 is CSAPKGGRDSYEQYF. CDR3 nucleotide sequence: TGCAGTGCTCCTAAAGGGGGGCGTGACTCCTACGAGCAGTACTTC.

This clonotype showed up just a few times. The rearrangement links TRBV4-1 to TRBJ1-2; TRBD1 agrees at 7 bases. The CDR3 extends over 14 amino acids. With V trimmed by 3 bases and J by 5 bases, 6 bases remained unmatched. Per the germline V gene, CDR1 is MGHRA and CDR2 is YSYEKL. The CDR3 nucleotides read TGCGCCAGCAGCCACCCGGGACAGCCATATGGCTACACCTTC. Translation: CASSHPGQPYGYTF.

This clonotype has a handful of counts. This chain links TRBV6-1 with TRBJ2-7; 11 positions agree with TRBD2. Germline CDR1 reads MNHNS; CDR2 reads SASEGT. This CDR3 region has 15 residues. V shed 6 bases, J shed 4 bases, and the junction held 8 bases outside the gene matches. The CDR3 DNA reads TGTGCCAGCAGCTCCACTAGCGGGAGCAAATACGAGCAGTACTTC. Translating it yields CASSSTSGSKYEQYF.

Turning to this clonotype: One junction end disagrees with the germline gene, perhaps due to a read error. V and J are TRBV4-3 and TRBJ2-5; D is ambiguous. The V gene's germline CDR1 is LGHNA and CDR2 YSLEER. The CDR3 totals 14 residues. The CDR3 DNA reads TGCGCCAGCAGCCAATCTGCATACCAGGAGACCCAGTACTTC. This codes for CASSQSAYQETQYF.

The chain employs TRBV11-2 and TRBJ2-6, with TRBD2 as a possible D gene (5 bases). Trimming stripped 2 bases from V and 0 bases from J, with 14 bases between. CDR3 length: 18 amino acids. Germline assignment: CDR1 SGHAT and CDR2 FQNNGV. CDR3 residues: CASSLRFGADSGANVLTF. CDR3 coding DNA: TGTGCCAGCAGCTTACGTTTCGGAGCGGACTCTGGGGCCAACGTCCTGACTTTC.

In this sample, this clonotype turned up a few times. This chain links TRBV10-3 with TRBJ1-2, with D unclear. The germline gives CDR1 ENHRY, CDR2 SYGVKD. The CDR3 spans 20 residues. V was pared by 5 bases and J by 2 bases, with 30 bases between. CDR3: CAISTSSRSEMTSPNYGYTF. DNA of the CDR3: TGTGCCATCAGTACCTCGAGCCGGTCGGAGATGACAAGCCCAAACTATGGCTACACCTTC.

The rearrangement joins TRBV28 to TRBJ1-1; D is perhaps TRBD1 (6 bases). CDR3 length equals 13 residues. V was shortened by 4 bases and J by 6 bases, with 12 bases between the two germline ends. The germline gives CDR1 MDHEN, CDR2 SYDVKM. In DNA, the CDR3 is TGTGCCAGCAGTTACAGGGAGGGGGCTGAAGCTTTCTTT. It encodes CASSYREGAEAFF.

This clonotype was counted a few times. The V and J genes are TRBV25-1 and TRBJ2-7; D gene unclear. The CDR3 covers 14 residues. The germline V and J ends were trimmed by 6 bases and 4 bases, with 16 bases remaining between them. The germline V gene has CDR1 MGHDK and CDR2 SYGVNS. This CDR3 reads CASSPHLGTYEQYF. DNA of the CDR3: TGTGCCAGCAGCCCCCATTTGGGTACTTACGAGCAGTACTTC.

This clonotype was found a few times. The chain combines TRBV20-1 with TRBJ2-5; D perhaps matches TRBD2 (6 bases). This CDR3 has 12 residues. CDR1 and CDR2 from the germline V gene are DFQATT and SNEGSKA (reference sequence). V lost 0 bases and J 9 bases, leaving 11 bases between the germline ends. In DNA form, the CDR3 reads TGCAGTGCTAGAGACCCGACTAGTGCCCAGTACTTC. Amino acids: CSARDPTSAQYF.

The chain combines TRBV5-5 with TRBJ2-7; D is perhaps TRBD1 or TRBD2 (5 bases each). This CDR3 is built from 14 residues. Germline CDR1 is SGHKS and CDR2 is YYEKEE (reference sequence). V dropped 0 bases and J dropped 2 bases, with 9 bases sitting between them. The CDR3 DNA follows: TGTGCCAGCAGCTTGGGGGGGTGGACCTACGAGCAGTACTTC. Translating it yields CASSLGGWTYEQYF.

The rearrangement links TRBV30 to TRBJ2-1, with D perhaps matching TRBD1 (6 bases). CDR3 length equals 13 residues. V was pared by 2 bases and J by 12 bases, with 17 bases between. Per the germline V gene, CDR1 is GTSNPN and CDR2 is SVGIG (reference sequence). CDR3 bases: TGTGCCTGGAGTCGTTCGACCGGGACAATGCAGTTCTTC. This gives the protein CAWSRSTGTMQFF.

This clonotype has more than one count but fewer than ten. V is TRBV12-3 or TRBV12-4 and J is TRBJ2-3, with D possibly being TRBD2 (6 bases). Trimming cost V 10 bases and J 1 base, with 15 bases left between them. The CDR3 length is 14 residues. The CDR3: CATSLSGGTDTQYF. CDR3 DNA sequence: TGTGCCACCTCCTTGTCGGGAGGCACAGATACGCAGTATTTT.

This chain joins TRBV4-3 and TRBJ2-5; 7 bases agree with TRBD2. Germline assignment: CDR1 LGHNA and CDR2 YSLEER. V shed 1 base and J 4 bases; nucleotides not matched to a gene: 6. The CDR3 is 15 residues long. CDR3 nucleotide sequence: TGCGCCAGCAGCCAAGGGTGGCGGGGGAGAGAGACCCAGTACTTC. Translating it yields CASSQGWRGRETQYF.

This clonotype has a count of ten or more. This rearrangement joins TRBV10-3 to TRBJ2-1; D is unresolved. Germline assignment: CDR1 ENHRY and CDR2 SYGVKD. V was cut by 5 bases and J by 5 bases, with 13 bases left in between. The CDR3 has 14 amino acids. The CDR3 here is CAISKDWYNNEQFF. The CDR3 region has the DNA TGTGCCATCAGTAAAGACTGGTACAACAATGAGCAGTTCTTC.

The rearrangement links TRBV14 to TRBJ1-3; TRBD1 agrees at 7 bases. The V segment lost 2 bases and the J segment 2 bases; nucleotides outside the gene matches: 3. The germline V gene encodes CDR1 SGHDN and CDR2 FVKESK. The CDR3 spans 15 residues. CDR3 residues: CASSQLGTAGNTIYF. CDR3 coding DNA: TGTGCCAGCAGCCAACTCGGGACAGCTGGAAACACCATATATTTT.

The CDR3 DNA reads as TGTGCCAGCAGCTTAGCCGCAGGGGGCGACTATGGCTACACCTTC. Translation: CASSLAAGGDYGYTF. The chain uses TRBV7-6 and TRBJ1-2; 8 nucleotides match TRBD1. Germline values: CDR1 SGHVS, CDR2 FNYEAQ. The CDR3 covers 15 residues. V lost 0 bases to trimming and J lost 3 bases; unmatched junction nucleotides: 3.

This clonotype was detected ten times or more. The chain links TRBV24-1 to TRBJ2-1; D unclear. Germline loops: CDR1 KGHDR, CDR2 SFDVKD. This CDR3 has 13 amino acids. V was trimmed by 1 base and J by 5 bases, leaving 5 bases between them. CDR3 sequence reads: CATSDFPHNEQFF. In nucleotides, the CDR3 is TGTGCCACCAGTGATTTCCCTCACAATGAGCAGTTCTTC.